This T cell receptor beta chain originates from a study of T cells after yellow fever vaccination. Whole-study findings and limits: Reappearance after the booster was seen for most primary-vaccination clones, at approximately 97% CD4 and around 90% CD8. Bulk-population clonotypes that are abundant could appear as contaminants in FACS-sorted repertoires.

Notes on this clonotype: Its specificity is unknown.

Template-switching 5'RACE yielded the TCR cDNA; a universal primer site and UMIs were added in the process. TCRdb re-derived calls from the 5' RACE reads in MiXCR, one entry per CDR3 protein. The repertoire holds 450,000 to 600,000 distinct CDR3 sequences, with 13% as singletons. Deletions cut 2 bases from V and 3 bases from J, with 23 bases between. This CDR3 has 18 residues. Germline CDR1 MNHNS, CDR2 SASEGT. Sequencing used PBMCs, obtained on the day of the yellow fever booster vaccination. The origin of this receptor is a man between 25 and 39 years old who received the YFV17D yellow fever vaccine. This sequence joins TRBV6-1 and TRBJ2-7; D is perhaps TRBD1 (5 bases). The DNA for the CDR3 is TGTGCCAGCAGTGAATTAGGTAAACTTCCAGGGAATGACTACGAGCAGTACTTC. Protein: CASSELGKLPGNDYEQYF.